This T cell receptor beta chain was observed in a study of blood T cell repertoires in COVID-19. Study in general: Samples representing acute and convalescent COVID-19 were sourced from the United States, Italy and Spain. PBMCs, B-cell-depleted T cells, or T cells provided the cDNA or gDNA that made up the material.

In the authors' methods: Reference gene primer amplification gave nucleated cell count estimates. Using immunoSEQ multiplex PCR, the repertoire was profiled, and TCRdb retains in-frame clones only, with some absent. That table furnishes V, J and clone size, whereas the DNA furnished D and trimming. The data hold over 300,000 clones, with 70% to 90% observed a single time. The CDR3 has 15 residues. The V and J ends lost 9 bases and 5 bases, in that order; junction bases with no gene match: 14. Germline-derived CDR1 and CDR2 are LNHNV and YYDKDF (reference sequence). The chain recombines TRBV15 with TRBJ2-7; 9 bases are shared with TRBD1. The TCR was taken from a human donor in a cohort sampled during active COVID-19. The sample consisted of peripheral blood. The CDR3, as DNA: TGTGCCACAAACCCCGGGACAGGGATTATCGACGAGCAGTACTTC. Its protein product is CATNPGTGIIDEQYF. Full variable domain (missing parts from reference TRBV15 and TRBJ2-7): DAMVIQNPRYQVTQFGKPVTLSCSQTLNHNVMYWYQQKSSQAPKLLFHYYDKDFNNEADTPDNFQSRRPNTSFCFLDIRSPGLGDTAMYLCATNPGTGIIDEQYFGPGTRLTVT.